The 3 T cell receptor beta chains listed next were all sequenced from one sample in a study of regulatory T cells in long-lasting Graves disease. Time point of the sample: newly diagnosed GD, antithyroid drugs for less than 3 months. TCR sequences were obtained from RNA taken from PBMCs. The TCR beta library used iRepertoire HTBI primers with Arm-PCR amplification of CDR3. MiXCR, run by TCRdb on the multiplex PCR reads, gives a single entry per CDR3 protein. The sample lists more than 450,000 distinct CDR3 sequences, 12% occurring once. Separately, the same data were catalogued under a study of T cells in Graves' hyperthyroidism and ophthalmopathy.

This specimen was peripheral blood mononuclear cells (PBMCs), taken at new diagnosis, from a patient treated with antithyroid drugs. All receptors derive from a woman between 25 and 40 years old with Graves disease.

The chain recombines TRBV19 with TRBJ2-4; TRBD2 agrees at 8 bases. Germline CDR1 reads LNHDA; CDR2 reads SQIVND (reference sequence). There are 17 residues in the CDR3. V dropped 10 bases and J dropped 6; count of bases not matched to a gene: 20. The CDR3 protein is CATAWGSGNSAGNIQYF. In DNA form, the CDR3 reads TGTGCCACCGCTTGGGGTAGCGGGAATTCGGCGGGAAACATTCAGTACTTC. The full variable domain, with the rest looked up from reference TRBV19 and TRBJ2-4, is DGGITQSPKYLFRKEGQNVTLSCEQNLNHDAMYWYRQDPGQGLRLIYYSQIVNDFQKGDIAEGYSVSREKKESFPLTVTSAQKNPTAFYLCATAWGSGNSAGNIQYFGAGTRLSVL.

This clonotype has only a few counts. This chain connects TRBV7-6 to TRBJ1-1, with D perhaps TRBD1 (6 bases). V was cut by 5 bases and J by 5 bases, with 18 bases left in between. The germline V gene encodes CDR1 SGHVS and CDR2 FNYEAQ. The CDR3 extends over 15 amino acids. CDR3 in DNA: TGTGCCAGCAGCCGCTTGGGGGGCTCGGGTACTGAAGCTTTCTTT. Amino acids: CASSRLGGSGTEAFF.

This clonotype was detected ten times or more. V usage is TRBV28 and J usage is TRBJ2-7; D unclear. V dropped 8 bases and J dropped 0 bases, with 14 bases sitting between them. The CDR3 is 14 amino acids. Germline V gene data show CDR1 as MDHEN and CDR2 as SYDVKM. The CDR3 region is CASCSPGSSYEQYF. The CDR3, as DNA: TGTGCCAGCTGCTCACCGGGTAGCTCCTACGAGCAGTACTTC.